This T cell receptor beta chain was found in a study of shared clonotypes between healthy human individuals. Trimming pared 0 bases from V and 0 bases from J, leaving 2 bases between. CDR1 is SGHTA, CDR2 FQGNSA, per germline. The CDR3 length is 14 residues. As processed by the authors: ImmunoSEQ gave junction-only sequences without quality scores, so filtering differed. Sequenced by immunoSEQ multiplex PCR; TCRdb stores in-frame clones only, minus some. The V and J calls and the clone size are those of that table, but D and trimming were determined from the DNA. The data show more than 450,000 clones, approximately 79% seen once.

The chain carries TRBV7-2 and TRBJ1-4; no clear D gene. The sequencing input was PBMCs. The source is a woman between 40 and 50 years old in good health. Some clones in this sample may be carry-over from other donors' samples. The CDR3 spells CASSLATTNEKLFF. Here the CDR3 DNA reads TGTGCCAGCAGCTTAGCTACAACTAATGAAAAACTGTTTTTT.